This entry lists 24 T cell receptor beta chains sequenced from one sample in a study of identical twins. TCRdb re-called the 5' RACE reads with MiXCR, one entry per CDR3 protein. The profile shows around 960,000 distinct CDR3 sequences, about 12% of them singletons. The same data also went into a second study, on yellow fever vaccine responses in identical twins.

The material sequenced was PBMCs. These receptor sequences come from a woman under 30 in good health.

V gene TRBV6-4 combines with J gene TRBJ1-4; D is perhaps TRBD1 (6 bases). CDR3 size: 21 residues. Trimming removed 10 bases from V and 2 bases from J, with 35 bases in between. Germline V CDR1 and CDR2: MRHNA, SNTAGT. The CDR3 loop reads CANRTVTNDIGTDPTNEKLFF. CDR3 nucleotides: TGTGCCAACCGGACAGTTACTAATGATATCGGAACCGACCCTACTAATGAAAAACTGTTTTTT.

The rearrangement joins TRBV24-1 to TRBJ2-6, with a tentative D call TRBD1 (6 bases). V lost 4 bases and J 0 bases, leaving 12 bases between the germline ends. Germline-derived CDR1 and CDR2 are KGHDR and SFDVKD. CDR3 length equals 17 residues. The CDR3 is CATSDSGQVSGANVLTF. CDR3 DNA sequence: TGTGCCACCAGTGACTCGGGACAAGTCTCTGGGGCCAACGTCCTGACTTTC.

This clonotype was seen repeatedly, ten times or more. Written as DNA, the CDR3 is TGTGCCAGCAGGAGGGACAGGGGGAGTAATGAAAAACTGTTTTTT. This sequence encodes CASRRDRGSNEKLFF. V is TRBV12-3 or TRBV12-4 and J is TRBJ1-4; 11 bases line up with TRBD1. There are 15 residues in the CDR3. With 6 bases clipped from V and 4 bases from J, the junction kept 4 bases outside the gene matches.

This clonotype showed up just a few times. This chain joins TRBV4-1 and TRBJ2-7; 10 bases are shared with TRBD2. This CDR3 contains 15 residues. V was clipped by 4 bases and J by 5 bases; unmatched bases: 8. CDR1 and CDR2 (germline): MGHRA, YSYEKL. The CDR3: CASSPEGAGGDEQYF. The CDR3 DNA is TGCGCCAGCAGCCCGGAGGGAGCGGGAGGGGACGAGCAGTACTTC.

This clonotype was counted only a few times. The V call is TRBV4-1, the J call TRBJ1-1, with D unresolved. Germline V CDR1 and CDR2: MGHRA, YSYEKL. V lost 4 bases and J 8 bases, leaving 17 bases between the germline ends. The CDR3 runs 14 residues. The DNA of the CDR3 is TGCGCCAGCAGCCGGACGGAAGCGGTAGTAGAAGCTTTCTTT. Amino acid sequence: CASSRTEAVVEAFF.

The rearrangement uses TRBV20-1 and TRBJ2-1; D is undetermined. Trimming cost V 0 bases and J 9 bases, with 12 bases left between them. Germline lookup yields CDR1 DFQATT and CDR2 SNEGSKA (reference sequence). This CDR3 comprises 13 residues. The CDR3 DNA sequence: TGCAGTGCTAGAGATGATTCGAGTGTTGAGCAGTTCTTC. It codes for CSARDDSSVEQFF.

This clonotype has a handful of counts. The rearrangement joins TRBV7-6 to TRBJ1-5, with no clear D. The V end lost 5 bases, the J end lost 7 bases, and 6 bases lay between the germline ends. Germline CDR1 is SGHVS and CDR2 is FNYEAQ. The CDR3 is made up of 11 amino acids. CDR3 sequence (DNA): TGTGCCAGCAGCCCAAGGCAGCCCCAGCATTTT. Translation: CASSPRQPQHF.

This clonotype came up a few times. CDR3 sequence: CSARDTPGQLYKNIQYF. CDR3 nucleotides: TGCAGTGCTAGAGATACCCCGGGACAGCTATACAAAAACATTCAGTACTTC. The V gene is TRBV20-1, the J gene TRBJ2-4; 7 nucleotides agree with TRBD1. The trim removed 0 bases at V and 3 bases at J, leaving 11 bases unmatched. This CDR3 spans 17 amino acids. Germline V lookup: CDR1 DFQATT, CDR2 SNEGSKA (reference sequence).

Many counts were recorded for this clonotype. V gene TRBV5-1 combines with J gene TRBJ2-3; possibly TRBD2 for D (5 bases). This CDR3 has 15 residues. Deletions cut 1 base from V and 2 bases from J, with 11 bases between. The V gene's germline CDR1 is SGHRS and CDR2 YFSETQ. CDR3 DNA: TGCGCCAGCAGCTTGCGTGGACTTTCCACAGATACGCAGTATTTT. It codes for CASSLRGLSTDTQYF.

This clonotype was counted a few times. This chain uses TRBV5-1 with TRBJ2-3; 12 bases agree with TRBD2. The CDR3 spans 19 residues. The trim removed 2 bases at V and 0 bases at J, leaving 10 bases unmatched. The germline V gene encodes CDR1 SGHRS and CDR2 YFSETQ. CDR3 nucleotides: TGCGCCAGCAGCTTCGGGGCGTCTAGCGGGAGGGCGAGCACAGATACGCAGTATTTT. Translation gives CASSFGASSGRASTDTQYF.

This clonotype was counted at least ten times. The chain carries TRBV5-8 and TRBJ2-7; 11 positions match TRBD1. The germline V gene has CDR1 SGHTS and CDR2 YDEGEE. V lost 4 bases, J lost 9 bases, and 9 bases stayed unmatched. CDR3 size: 14 residues. CDR3 nucleotides: TGTGCCAGCAGCACGACCGGGACAGGGGGACGGCAGTACGTC. Translating gives CASSTTGTGGRQYV.

The chain has TRBV5-5 and TRBJ1-5; tentatively, D is TRBD1 (5 bases). Germline lookup yields CDR1 SGHKS and CDR2 YYEKEE (reference sequence). Deletions cut 4 bases from V and 1 base from J, with 9 bases between. The CDR3 sequence is 14 residues long. The CDR3 region is CASSVDSSNQPQHF. The CDR3 nucleotides are TGTGCCAGCAGCGTAGACAGCAGCAATCAGCCCCAGCATTTT.

This clonotype appeared a few times. The J gene is TRBJ2-1, the V gene TRBV7-2; D is uncertain. There are 11 residues in the CDR3. Trimming took off 3 bases at V and 12 bases at J, with 9 bases between the two ends. Germline-derived CDR1 and CDR2 are SGHTA and FQGNSA. The CDR3 bases are TGTGCCAGCAGCTTCCCCGGCCCGCAGTTCTTC. It encodes CASSFPGPQFF.

The chain links TRBV7-9 to TRBJ2-7; 9 bases line up with TRBD1. Trimming removed 5 bases from V and 0 bases from J; junction bases left unmatched: 2. Per the germline V gene, CDR1 is SEHNR and CDR2 is FQNEAQ (reference sequence). The CDR3 runs to 14 residues. The CDR3 loop is CASSLQGASYEQYV. The CDR3 bases are TGTGCCAGCAGCCTACAGGGGGCCTCCTACGAGCAGTACGTC.

The V call is TRBV20-1, the J call TRBJ2-7; 7 nucleotides match TRBD2. This CDR3 is 16 amino acids long. V shed 0 bases and J 0 bases; nucleotides not matched to a gene: 8. Per the germline V gene, CDR1 is DFQATT and CDR2 is SNEGSKA (reference sequence). CDR3 in amino acids: CSARDFSSGTSYEQYF. CDR3 bases: TGCAGTGCTAGAGATTTTTCTAGCGGCACCTCCTACGAGCAGTACTTC.

This clonotype was seen a single time. The J gene is TRBJ2-3, the V gene TRBV10-3; D is tentatively TRBD1 or TRBD2 (5 bases each). Looked up from germline, CDR1 is ENHRY and CDR2 is SYGVKD. V was shortened by 11 bases and J by 4 bases, with 13 bases between the two germline ends. This CDR3 has 12 residues. CDR3 residues: CAVGRGADTQYF. The CDR3 nucleotides read TGTGCCGTCGGTAGAGGGGCAGATACGCAGTATTTT.

This chain uses TRBV7-9 with TRBJ2-7; the match to TRBD1 covers 9 bases. This CDR3 has 13 residues. The germline V gene has CDR1 SEHNR and CDR2 FQNEAQ (reference sequence). V lost 5 bases to trimming and J lost 5 bases; unmatched junction nucleotides: 4. For the CDR3, the DNA is TGTGCCAGCAGCACAAGGACAGGGGACGAGCAGTACTTC. It specifies CASSTRTGDEQYF.

This clonotype was observed a single time. A read error may account for a junction end that differs from germline. This chain links TRBV28 with TRBJ2-3; no clear D gene. This CDR3 region has 11 residues. Germline V lookup: CDR1 MDHEN, CDR2 SYDVKM. CDR3 amino acids: CASSLSDTRYF. The DNA for the CDR3 is TGTGCCAGCAGTTTGTCAGATACGCGGTATTTT.

The rearrangement links TRBV29-1 to TRBJ1-2; TRBD1 is a possible D gene (6 bases). The V and J ends lost 6 bases and 2 bases respectively, with 13 bases between them. The germline CDR1 and CDR2 sequences are SQVTM and ANQGSEA. The CDR3 runs 13 residues. The CDR3 DNA sequence: TGCAGCGTGGAACGGACAGTCAACTATGGCTACACCTTC. It specifies CSVERTVNYGYTF.

The rearrangement joins TRBV2 to TRBJ1-1, with 9 bases matching TRBD1. Germline CDR1 reads SNHLY; CDR2 reads FYNNEI. J lost 6 bases, V lost 7 bases, and 6 bases had no gene match. The CDR3 consists of 13 residues. In DNA form, the CDR3 reads TGTGCCAGCACTCCACAGGGGGCAGCTGAAGCTTTCTTT. Its protein is CASTPQGAAEAFF.

This clonotype was observed a few times. The rearrangement joins TRBV12-3 or TRBV12-4 to TRBJ2-7; 7 bases match TRBD2. Trimming removed 6 bases from V and 0 bases from J; junction bases left unmatched: 8. The CDR3 length is 15 residues. CDR3 nucleotides: TGTGCCAGCAGCTGGGGACTACAGAGCTCCTACGAGCAGTACTTC. It is translated as CASSWGLQSSYEQYF.

This clonotype was recorded a few times. The rearrangement uses TRBV2 and TRBJ2-3; tentatively, D is TRBD2 (5 bases). Germline V gene sequence: CDR1 SNHLY, CDR2 FYNNEI. The CDR3 length is 12 residues. Trimming pared 7 bases from V and 6 bases from J, leaving 11 bases between. The CDR3 nucleotides are TGTGCCAGCACTGGACTGTTGGATACGCAGTATTTT. This encodes CASTGLLDTQYF.

CDR3 nucleotide sequence: TGTGCCACCAGTGATTTGACAGGAGACAACAATGAGCAGTTCTTC. Its translation is CATSDLTGDNNEQFF. The rearrangement links TRBV24-1 to TRBJ2-1, with a tentative D call TRBD1 (5 bases). The CDR3 length is 15 residues. V was cut by 0 bases and J by 5 bases, with 10 bases left in between. CDR1 and CDR2 (germline): KGHDR, SFDVKD.

This clonotype was recorded at least ten times. The chain links TRBV12-3 or TRBV12-4 to TRBJ2-1, with TRBD2 identical over 11 bases. The CDR3 is made up of 17 amino acids. V gave up 6 bases and J gave up 6 bases; unmatched junction bases: 13. This CDR3 reads CASSPLISGRAFNEQFF. CDR3 in DNA: TGTGCCAGCAGCCCCCTTATTAGCGGGAGGGCCTTCAATGAGCAGTTCTTC.